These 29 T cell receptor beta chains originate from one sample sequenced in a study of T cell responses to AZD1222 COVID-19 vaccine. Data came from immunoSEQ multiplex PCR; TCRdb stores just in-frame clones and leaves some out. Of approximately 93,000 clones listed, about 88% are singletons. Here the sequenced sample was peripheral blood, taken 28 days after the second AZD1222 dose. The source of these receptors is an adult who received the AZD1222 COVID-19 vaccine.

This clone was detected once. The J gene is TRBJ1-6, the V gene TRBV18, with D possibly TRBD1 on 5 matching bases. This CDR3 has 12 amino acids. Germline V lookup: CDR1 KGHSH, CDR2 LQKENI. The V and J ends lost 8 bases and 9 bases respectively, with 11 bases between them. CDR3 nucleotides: TGTGCCAGCCATGGGGGGGGTTCACCCCTCCACTTT. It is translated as CASHGGGSPLHF. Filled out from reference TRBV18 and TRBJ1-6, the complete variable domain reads NAGVMQNPRHLVRRRGQEARLRCSPMKGHSHVYWYRQLPEEGLKFMVYLQKENIIDESGMPKERFSAEFPKEGPSILRIQQVVRGDSAAYFCASHGGGSPLHFGNGTRLTVT.

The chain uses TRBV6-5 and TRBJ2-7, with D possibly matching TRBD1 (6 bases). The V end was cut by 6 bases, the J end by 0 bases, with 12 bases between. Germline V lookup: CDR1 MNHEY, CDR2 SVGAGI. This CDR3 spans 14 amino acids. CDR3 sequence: CASRAQGSSYEQYF. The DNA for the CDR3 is TGTGCCAGCAGGGCACAGGGTAGCTCCTACGAGCAGTACTTC.

This CDR3 is CASGGDQETQYF. The CDR3 DNA follows: TGTGCCAGCGGGGGGGACCAAGAGACCCAGTACTTC. This chain uses TRBV5-4 with TRBJ2-5, with 7 bases lining up with TRBD2. The CDR3 has 12 residues. Unmatched junction bases numbered 0, after V lost 7 bases and J lost 0 bases. Germline CDR1 is SGHNT and CDR2 is YYREEE (reference sequence).

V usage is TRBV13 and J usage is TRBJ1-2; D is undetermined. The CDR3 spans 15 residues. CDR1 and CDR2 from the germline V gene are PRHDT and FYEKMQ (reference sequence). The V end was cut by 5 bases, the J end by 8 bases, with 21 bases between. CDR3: CASSTRQGMMVGYTF. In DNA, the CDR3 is TGTGCCAGCAGCACTCGTCAAGGAATGATGGTGGGCTACACCTTC.

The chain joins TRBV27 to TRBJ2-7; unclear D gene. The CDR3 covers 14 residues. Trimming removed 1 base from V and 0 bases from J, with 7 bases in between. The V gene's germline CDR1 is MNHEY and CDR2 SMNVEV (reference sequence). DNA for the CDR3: TGTGCCAGCAGTTTATGGGCCGGCTCCTACGAGCAGTACTTC. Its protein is CASSLWAGSYEQYF.

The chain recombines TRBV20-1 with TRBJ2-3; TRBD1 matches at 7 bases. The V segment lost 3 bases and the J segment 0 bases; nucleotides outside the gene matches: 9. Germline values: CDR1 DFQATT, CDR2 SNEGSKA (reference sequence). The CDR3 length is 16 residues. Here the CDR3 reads CSASMYRGSSTDTQYF. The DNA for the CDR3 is TGCAGTGCTAGTATGTACAGGGGATCTAGCACAGATACGCAGTATTTT.

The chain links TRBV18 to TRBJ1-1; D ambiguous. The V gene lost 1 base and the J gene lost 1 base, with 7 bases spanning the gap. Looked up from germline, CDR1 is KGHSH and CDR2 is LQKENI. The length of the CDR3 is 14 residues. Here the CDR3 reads CASSPLTRNTEAFF. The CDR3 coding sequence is TGTGCCAGCTCACCACTAACCAGGAACACTGAAGCTTTCTTT.

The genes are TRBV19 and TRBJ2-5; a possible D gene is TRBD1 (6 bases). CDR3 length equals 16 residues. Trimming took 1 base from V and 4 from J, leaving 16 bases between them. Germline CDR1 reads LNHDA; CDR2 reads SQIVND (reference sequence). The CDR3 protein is CASSIGRGTGGETQYF. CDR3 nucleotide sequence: TGTGCCAGTAGTATAGGCAGGGGAACAGGAGGAGAGACCCAGTACTTC. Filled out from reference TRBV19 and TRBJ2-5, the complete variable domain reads DGGITQSPKYLFRKEGQNVTLSCEQNLNHDAMYWYRQDPGQGLRLIYYSQIVNDFQKGDIAEGYSVSREKKESFPLTVTSAQKNPTAFYLCASSIGRGTGGETQYFGPGTRLLVL.

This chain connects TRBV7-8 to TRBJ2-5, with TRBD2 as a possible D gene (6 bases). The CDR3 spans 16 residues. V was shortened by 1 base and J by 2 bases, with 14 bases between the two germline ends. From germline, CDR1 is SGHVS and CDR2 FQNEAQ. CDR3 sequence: CASSLVVASAQETQYF. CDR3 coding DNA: TGTGCCAGCAGCTTAGTAGTCGCTAGCGCGCAAGAGACCCAGTACTTC.

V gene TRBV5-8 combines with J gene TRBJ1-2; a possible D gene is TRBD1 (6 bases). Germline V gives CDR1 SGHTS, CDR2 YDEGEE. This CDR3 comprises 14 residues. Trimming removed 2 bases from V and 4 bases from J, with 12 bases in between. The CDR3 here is CASSFARGVYGYTF. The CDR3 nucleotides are TGTGCCAGCAGCTTTGCCAGGGGAGTCTATGGCTACACCTTC.

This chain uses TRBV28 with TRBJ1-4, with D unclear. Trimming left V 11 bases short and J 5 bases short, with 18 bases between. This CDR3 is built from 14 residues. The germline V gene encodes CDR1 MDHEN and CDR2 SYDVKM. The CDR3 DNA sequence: TGTGCCTGTCGAATCCGGGCCATGAATGAAAAACTGTTTTTT. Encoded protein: CACRIRAMNEKLFF.

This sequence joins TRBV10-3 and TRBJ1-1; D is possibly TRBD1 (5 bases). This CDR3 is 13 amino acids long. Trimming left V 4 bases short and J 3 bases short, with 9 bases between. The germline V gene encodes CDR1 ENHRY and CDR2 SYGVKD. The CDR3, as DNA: TGTGCCATCAGTGGACAGAGGGACACTGAAGCTTTCTTT. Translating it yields CAISGQRDTEAFF.

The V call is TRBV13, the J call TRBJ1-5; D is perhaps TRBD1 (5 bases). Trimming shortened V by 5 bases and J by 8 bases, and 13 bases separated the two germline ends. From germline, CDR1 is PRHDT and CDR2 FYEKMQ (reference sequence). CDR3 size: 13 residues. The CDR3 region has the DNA TGTGCCAGCAGCCCTAGGAGAGGGGAGCCCCAGCATTTT. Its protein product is CASSPRRGEPQHF.

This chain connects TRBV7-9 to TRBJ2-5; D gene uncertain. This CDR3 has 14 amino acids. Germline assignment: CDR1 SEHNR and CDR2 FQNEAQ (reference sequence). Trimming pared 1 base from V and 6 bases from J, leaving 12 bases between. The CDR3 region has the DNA TGTGCCAGCAGCTTAGAGCAAGCCTCCCAGACCCAGTACTTC. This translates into CASSLEQASQTQYF. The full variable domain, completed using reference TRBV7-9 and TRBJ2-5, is DTGVSQNPRHKITKRGQNVTFRCDPISEHNRLYWYRQTLGQGPEFLTYFQNEAQLEKSRLLSDRFSAERPKGSFSTLEIQRTEQGDSAMYLCASSLEQASQTQYFGPGTRLLVL.

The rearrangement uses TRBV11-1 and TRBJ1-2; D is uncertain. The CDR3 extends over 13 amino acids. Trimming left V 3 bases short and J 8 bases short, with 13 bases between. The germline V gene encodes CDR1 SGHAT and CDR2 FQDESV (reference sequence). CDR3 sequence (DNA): TGTGCCAGCAGCTTTTCCAGTGCCGGGGGCTACACCTTC. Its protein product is CASSFSSAGGYTF. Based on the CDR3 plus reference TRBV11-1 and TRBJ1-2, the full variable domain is EAEVAQSPRYKITEKSQAVAFWCDPISGHATLYWYRQILGQGPELLVQFQDESVVDDSQLPKDRFSAERLKGVDSTLKIQPAELGDSAMYLCASSFSSAGGYTFGSGTRLTVV.

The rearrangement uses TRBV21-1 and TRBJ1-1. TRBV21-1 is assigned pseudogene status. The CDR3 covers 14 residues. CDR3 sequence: CASSNPTLNTEAFF. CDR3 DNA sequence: TGTGCCAGCAGCAATCCGACGCTTAACACTGAAGCTTTCTTT.

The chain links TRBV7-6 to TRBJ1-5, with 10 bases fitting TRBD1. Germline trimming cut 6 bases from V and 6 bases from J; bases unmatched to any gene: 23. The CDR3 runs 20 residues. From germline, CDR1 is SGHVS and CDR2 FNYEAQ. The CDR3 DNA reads TGTGCCAGCAGTCCTAAAAAGGGATACGACAGGGGGCGCCCCGGTCAGCCCCAGCATTTT. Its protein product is CASSPKKGYDRGRPGQPQHF.

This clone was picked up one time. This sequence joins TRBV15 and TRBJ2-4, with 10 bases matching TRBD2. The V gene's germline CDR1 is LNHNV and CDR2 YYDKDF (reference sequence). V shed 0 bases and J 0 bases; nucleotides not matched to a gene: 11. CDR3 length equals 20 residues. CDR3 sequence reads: CATSRDLASGGFLAKNIQYF. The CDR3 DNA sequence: TGTGCCACCAGCAGAGATTTGGCTAGCGGGGGTTTCTTAGCCAAAAACATTCAGTACTTC.

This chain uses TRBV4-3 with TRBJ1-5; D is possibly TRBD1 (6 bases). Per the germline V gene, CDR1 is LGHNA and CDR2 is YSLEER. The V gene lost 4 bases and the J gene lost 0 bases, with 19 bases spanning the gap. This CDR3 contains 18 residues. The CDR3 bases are TGCGCCAGCAGCCCAACCCCGTCAGGGGCTTATAGCAATCAGCCCCAGCATTTT. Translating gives CASSPTPSGAYSNQPQHF.

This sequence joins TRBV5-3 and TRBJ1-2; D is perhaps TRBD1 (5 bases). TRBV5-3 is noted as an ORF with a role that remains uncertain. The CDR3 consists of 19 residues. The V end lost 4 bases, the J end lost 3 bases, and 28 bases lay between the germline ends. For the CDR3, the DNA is TGTGCCAGAAGCCCGCAGGCGGGGGGGGTCCTAGGAAATTACTATGGCTACACCTTC. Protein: CARSPQAGGVLGNYYGYTF.

Written as DNA, the CDR3 is TGTGCCAGCAGCTTGGAAAGCGGGGGGAAGAGCGAGCAGTACTTC. This sequence encodes CASSLESGGKSEQYF. This chain connects TRBV5-6 to TRBJ2-7; 9 positions agree with TRBD2. Germline CDR1 is SGHDT and CDR2 is YYEEEE. The V and J ends lost 0 bases and 6 bases, in that order; junction bases with no gene match: 7. The CDR3 is 15 amino acids. The full variable domain, completed using reference TRBV5-6 and TRBJ2-7, is DAGVTQSPTHLIKTRGQQVTLRCSPKSGHDTVSWYQQALGQGPQFIFQYYEEEERQRGNFPDRFSGHQFPNYSSELNVNALLLGDSALYLCASSLESGGKSEQYFGPGTRLTVT.

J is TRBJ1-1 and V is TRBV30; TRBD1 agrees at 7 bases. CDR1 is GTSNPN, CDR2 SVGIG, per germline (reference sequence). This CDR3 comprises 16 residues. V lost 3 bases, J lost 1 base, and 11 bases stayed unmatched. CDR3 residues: CAWSGPSTGRNTEAFF. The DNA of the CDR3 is TGTGCCTGGAGCGGACCCTCGACAGGGCGGAACACTGAAGCTTTCTTT.

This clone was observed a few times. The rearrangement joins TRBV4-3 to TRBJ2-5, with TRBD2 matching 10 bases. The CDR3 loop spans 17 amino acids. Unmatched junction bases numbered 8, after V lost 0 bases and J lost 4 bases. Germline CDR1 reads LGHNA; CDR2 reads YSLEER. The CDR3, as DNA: TGCGCCAGCAGCCAAGATGGTGAGCGGGGGGGCCGAGAGACCCAGTACTTC. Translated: CASSQDGERGGRETQYF.

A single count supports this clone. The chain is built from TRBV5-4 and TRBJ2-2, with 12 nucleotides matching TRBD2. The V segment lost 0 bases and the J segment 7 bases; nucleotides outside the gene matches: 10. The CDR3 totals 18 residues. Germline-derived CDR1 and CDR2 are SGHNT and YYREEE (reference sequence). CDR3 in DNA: TGTGCCAGCAGCTTGGACCTTCCTAGCGGGGGGGCCTACGGGGAGCTGTTTTTT. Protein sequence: CASSLDLPSGGAYGELFF.

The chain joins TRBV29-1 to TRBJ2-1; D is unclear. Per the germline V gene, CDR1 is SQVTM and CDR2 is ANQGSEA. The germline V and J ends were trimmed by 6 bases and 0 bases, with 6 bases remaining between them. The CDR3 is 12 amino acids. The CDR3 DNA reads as TGCAGCGTCAGAAGCTCCTACAATGAGCAGTTCTTC. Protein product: CSVRSSYNEQFF.

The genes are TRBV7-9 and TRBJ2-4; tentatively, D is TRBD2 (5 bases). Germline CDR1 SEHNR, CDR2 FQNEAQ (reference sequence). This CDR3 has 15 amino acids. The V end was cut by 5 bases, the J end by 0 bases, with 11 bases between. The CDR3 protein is CASSLAEGAKNIQYF. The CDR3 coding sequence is TGTGCCAGCAGCCTTGCTGAGGGAGCCAAAAACATTCAGTACTTC.

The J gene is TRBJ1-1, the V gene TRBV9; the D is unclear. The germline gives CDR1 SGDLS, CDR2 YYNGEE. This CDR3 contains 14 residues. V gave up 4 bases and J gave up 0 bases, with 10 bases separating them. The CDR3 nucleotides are TGTGCCAGCAGCACCCAGGTGATGAACACTGAAGCTTTCTTT. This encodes CASSTQVMNTEAFF.

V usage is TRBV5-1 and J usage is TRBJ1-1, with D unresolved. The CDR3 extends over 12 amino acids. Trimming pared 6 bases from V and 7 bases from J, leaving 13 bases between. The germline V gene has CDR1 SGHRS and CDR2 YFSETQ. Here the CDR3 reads CASKLHGFEAFF. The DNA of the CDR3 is TGCGCCAGCAAGCTTCATGGATTTGAAGCTTTCTTT.

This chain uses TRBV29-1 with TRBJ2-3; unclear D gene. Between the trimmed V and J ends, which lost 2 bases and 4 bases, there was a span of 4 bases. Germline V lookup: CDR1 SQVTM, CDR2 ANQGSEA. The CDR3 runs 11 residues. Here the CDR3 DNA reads TGCAGCGTTGAATTATCAGATACGCAGTATTTT. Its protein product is CSVELSDTQYF.